This T cell receptor (beta chain) was captured by sequencing in a study of PD-1 blockade in classical Hodgkin lymphoma. Method: immunoSEQ multiplex PCR; TCRdb's copy keeps in-frame clones and lacks some. The profile shows under 20,000 clones, approximately 88% of them singletons. General study findings and limits: Patients starting nivolumab less than 1 year after ASCT had lower diversity and were excluded from later analyses. CD4+ but not CD8+ TCR diversity rose significantly by C4D1.

Germline loops: CDR1 SGHDN, CDR2 FVKESK. The CDR3 has 16 amino acids, counting both end residues. There was relapse after autologous stem cell transplantation in every patient, and there was variation in brentuximab vedotin exposure. This clone occurred a few times. The antigen remains unidentified. The limits of the CDR3 on the DNA are not certain, so only TCRdb's listed CDR3 is given. This chain links TRBV14 with TRBJ2-1; no DNA check was done on the table's D call, TRBD1. The receptor was derived from a human donor with classical Hodgkin lymphoma. The sample here was peripheral blood mononuclear cells (PBMCs), taken at baseline. The CDR3 spells CASSRFLWTGRDEQFF.